A selection of T cell receptor beta chains follows, all from one sample in a study of human T cells and chemical hapten exposure. TCRdb re-called the RACE reads with MiXCR, one entry per CDR3 protein. Among fewer than 130,000 distinct CDR3 sequences listed, about 10% were seen once. The starting material was whole blood, obtained in connection with sensitization to the hapten diphenylcyclopropenone (DPC). The receptors here all came from a woman in her 40s with alopecia areata. Some clones in this sample may be carry-over from other donors' samples. CDR3s include the opening cysteine and the closing phenylalanine or tryptophan. D genes are given only for firm matches. Clone size is not always given. Where it is, it says once, few, many or a class for expanded clones.

cdr3_length: 14
v_call: TRBV20-1
clone_size: few
j_call: TRBJ2-5
d_call: -
cdr3_aa: CSARETTGLETQYF
cdr3_nt: TGCAGTGCTAGAGAAACCACAGGGTTAGAGACCCAGTACTTC

cdr3_length: 12
v_call: TRBV11-1
clone_size: -
j_call: TRBJ1-2
d_call: TRBD1
cdr3_aa: CASSSGQRGYTF
cdr3_nt: TGTGCCAGCAGCTCGGGACAGCGTGGCTACACCTTC

cdr3_length: 13
v_call: TRBV6-5
clone_size: few
j_call: TRBJ1-2
d_call: -
cdr3_aa: CASRRGANYGYTF
cdr3_nt: TGTGCCAGCAGGCGAGGAGCTAACTATGGCTACACCTTC

cdr3_length: 14
v_call: TRBV7-9
clone_size: many
j_call: TRBJ2-1
d_call: -
cdr3_aa: CASSLVGDRDEQFF
cdr3_nt: TGTGCCAGCAGCTTAGTGGGGGATAGGGATGAGCAGTTCTTC

cdr3_length: 13
v_call: TRBV29-1
clone_size: -
j_call: TRBJ1-2
d_call: TRBD1
cdr3_aa: CSVGDRVDFGYTF
cdr3_nt: TGCAGCGTCGGGGACAGGGTGGATTTCGGCTACACCTTC

cdr3_length: 14
v_call: TRBV2
clone_size: -
j_call: TRBJ1-1
d_call: -
cdr3_aa: CASSDGALNTEAFF
cdr3_nt: TGTGCCAGCAGTGACGGGGCGCTGAACACTGAAGCTTTCTTT

cdr3_length: 14
v_call: TRBV18
clone_size: -
j_call: TRBJ2-3
d_call: -
cdr3_aa: CASSPRTFTDTQYF
cdr3_nt: TGTGCCAGCTCACCCAGAACCTTCACAGATACGCAGTATTTT

cdr3_length: 16
v_call: TRBV4-3
clone_size: many
j_call: TRBJ2-7
d_call: TRBD1
cdr3_aa: CASSQGQGAPNYEQYF
cdr3_nt: TGCGCCAGCAGCCAGGGACAGGGGGCCCCTAACTACGAGCAGTACTTC

cdr3_length: 16
v_call: TRBV5-4
clone_size: many
j_call: TRBJ2-3
d_call: TRBD1
cdr3_aa: CASSPRGQGASDTQYF
cdr3_nt: TGTGCCAGCAGCCCCCGGGGACAGGGGGCGTCCGATACGCAGTATTTT

cdr3_length: 16
v_call: TRBV10-1
clone_size: many
j_call: TRBJ2-1
d_call: TRBD2
cdr3_aa: CASSEAVAGGYNEQFF
cdr3_nt: TGCGCCAGCAGTGAGGCCGTAGCGGGAGGATACAATGAGCAGTTCTTC

cdr3_length: 13
v_call: TRBV18
clone_size: many
j_call: TRBJ2-7
d_call: -
cdr3_aa: CASSPPGVYEQYF
cdr3_nt: TGTGCCAGCTCACCACCCGGCGTCTACGAGCAGTACTTC

cdr3_length: 16
v_call: TRBV7-2
clone_size: many
j_call: TRBJ2-3
d_call: -
cdr3_aa: CASIPSPLASTDTQYF
cdr3_nt: TGTGCCAGCATCCCGTCCCCGCTAGCTAGCACAGATACGCAGTATTTT

cdr3_length: 14
v_call: TRBV7-2
clone_size: many
j_call: TRBJ2-7
d_call: TRBD2
cdr3_aa: CASSLGLAVYEQYF
cdr3_nt: TGTGCCAGCAGCTTGGGACTAGCGGTCTACGAGCAGTACTTC

cdr3_length: 14
v_call: TRBV19
clone_size: many
j_call: TRBJ2-1
d_call: -
cdr3_aa: CASRVVDQSNEQFF
cdr3_nt: TGTGCCAGTAGAGTGGTAGATCAATCCAATGAGCAGTTCTTC

cdr3_length: 15
v_call: TRBV5-5
clone_size: -
j_call: TRBJ2-1
d_call: TRBD1
cdr3_aa: CASSLLGTDYNEQFF
cdr3_nt: TGTGCCAGCAGCTTGCTGGGGACAGACTACAATGAGCAGTTCTTC

cdr3_length: 14
v_call: TRBV12-3/TRBV12-4
clone_size: few
j_call: TRBJ1-1
d_call: TRBD1
cdr3_aa: CASSSGTGGTEAFF
cdr3_nt: TGTGCCAGCAGTTCTGGGACAGGGGGCACTGAAGCTTTCTTT

cdr3_length: 16
v_call: TRBV2
clone_size: -
j_call: TRBJ2-2
d_call: TRBD2
cdr3_aa: CASNPRGGAVTGELFF
cdr3_nt: TGTGCCAGCAACCCCCGCGGGGGAGCCGTCACCGGGGAGCTGTTTTTT